This is a list of T cell receptor beta chains from one sample in a study of CD8+CD57+ T cells in acquired aplastic anemia. From the reads, TCRdb called clonotypes with MiXCR, one entry per CDR3 protein. In the table there are under 200,000 distinct CDR3 sequences, approximately 52% of which are singletons. Sequencing was performed on sorted CD4+, CD8+, or CD8+CD57+ T cells (not recorded which) from PBMCs. The source is a human donor with aplastic anemia. CDR3s include the opening cysteine and the closing phenylalanine or tryptophan. The order of the fields is J gene, D gene, clone size, V gene, CDR3 DNA, CDR3 protein. D genes are given only for firm matches. Not every row has a clone size; where given, it reads once, few, many or a size class.

TRBJ2-4	.	.	TRBV9	TGTGCCAGCAGCGTAGCTGGCTGGGGGAACATTCAGTACTTC	CASSVAGWGNIQYF
TRBJ2-3	TRBD2	.	TRBV7-3	TGTGCCAGCAGTGCCCTTGGACTAGCCTTCGGGACAGATACGCAGTATTTT	CASSALGLAFGTDTQYF
TRBJ2-7	TRBD2	.	TRBV5-1	TGCGCCAGCAGCTCGGGACTAGATATCTACGAGCAGTACTTC	CASSSGLDIYEQYF
TRBJ2-2	TRBD2	many	TRBV19	TGTGCCAGTAGTATGAATGCTCGCGGGAGGGCGAACACCGGGGAGCTGTTTTTT	CASSMNARGRANTGELFF
TRBJ1-1	.	many	TRBV19	TGTGCCAGTAGTATGGTAAGGACAGAGAACACTGAAGCTTTCTTT	CASSMVRTENTEAFF
TRBJ1-2	TRBD1	.	TRBV10-3	TGTGTCATCAGTGCACCGGGACAGGGCTCCCCATCTAACTATGGCTACACCTTC	CVISAPGQGSPSNYGYTF
TRBJ2-5	.	.	TRBV7-9	TGTGCCAGCAGCCGCGAGGGAGAGACCCAGTACTTC	CASSREGETQYF
TRBJ2-1	TRBD2	.	TRBV19	TGTGCCAGTAGTATTTTCTTGGCGGGAGCCAATGAGCAGTTCTTC	CASSIFLAGANEQFF
TRBJ2-5	TRBD1	.	TRBV11-2	TGTGCCAGCAGCTTACCACTGGACAGGGCCTTTGATGAGACCCAGTACTTC	CASSLPLDRAFDETQYF
TRBJ1-4	.	once	TRBV14	TGTGTCAGCGGCCAAGAAGGAATGACTAATGAAAAACTGTTTTTT	CVSGQEGMTNEKLFF
TRBJ2-7	TRBD2	few	TRBV19	TGTGCCAGTAGTGGAAGCGGGAGTTCCACCTACGAGCAGTACTTC	CASSGSGSSTYEQYF
TRBJ2-5	TRBD2	.	TRBV7-6	TGTGCCAGCAGGAATAGCGGGCAAGAGACCCAGTACTTC	CASRNSGQETQYF
TRBJ1-3	TRBD1	many	TRBV6-1	TGTGCCAGCAGGGGAGGGGGCGCGGACACCATATATTTT	CASRGGGADTIYF
TRBJ2-1	.	.	TRBV2	TGTGCCAGCAGTTTAGCCACGTACAATGAGCAGTTCTTC	CASSLATYNEQFF
TRBJ2-7	.	.	TRBV6-1	TGTTCCAGCAGCAGACAGGGCTCGGGGGACGAGCAGTACTTC	CSSSRQGSGDEQYF
TRBJ1-2	.	once	TRBV19	TGTGCCAGTAGTATTTATCGTTTGACGGCAGGATGGTCGGGCTACACCTTC	CASSIYRLTAGWSGYTF
TRBJ2-2	TRBD1	.	TRBV9	TGTGCCAGCAGCCCGCGACAGGGGAGGGGGGAGCTGTTTTTT	CASSPRQGRGELFF
TRBJ2-7	.	.	TRBV2	TGTGCCAGCAGTGAAGCGAACAGAGCCTACGAGCAGTACTTC	CASSEANRAYEQYF
TRBJ2-1	TRBD1	.	TRBV3-1	TGTGCCAGCAGCCTGACAGGGGGCACGAACAATGAGCAGTTCTTC	CASSLTGGTNNEQFF
TRBJ1-6	.	.	TRBV7-2	TGTGCCAGCAACGGACGGAACTCCTATAATTCACCCCTCCACTTT	CASNGRNSYNSPLHF
TRBJ2-3	.	many	TRBV5-5	TGTGCCAGCAGCTACCTGTCCACAGATACGCAGTATTTT	CASSYLSTDTQYF
TRBJ1-6	.	many	TRBV6-4	TGTGCCAGCAGTGAGGTGGCAGGTAGTAATTCACCCCTCCACTTT	CASSEVAGSNSPLHF
TRBJ2-7	.	.	TRBV10-3	TGTGCCACCAGTGATGGGTATCCGGGCAGGGGATACGAGCAGTACTTC	CATSDGYPGRGYEQYF
TRBJ2-1	TRBD2	.	TRBV29-1	TGCAGCGCCTGCAAGGGGACTAGCGGGATGGGGTATGAGCAGTTCTTC	CSACKGTSGMGYEQFF
TRBJ2-6	.	.	TRBV11-2	TGTGCCAGCAGCCGCGTAGCCAGCTCTGGGGCCAACGTCCTGACTTTC	CASSRVASSGANVLTF
TRBJ1-1	TRBD1	.	TRBV2	TGTGCCAGCAGGAGGGGACAGGATGTCACTGAAGCTTTCTTT	CASRRGQDVTEAFF
TRBJ2-5	TRBD1	.	TRBV24-1	TGTGCCACCAGTGATATTGGGACAGGGAACCAAGAGACCCAGTACTTC	CATSDIGTGNQETQYF
TRBJ1-2	.	.	TRBV24-1	TGTGCCACCAGTGATCTCGACATCCCCTATGGCTACACCTTC	CATSDLDIPYGYTF
TRBJ2-1	TRBD2	.	TRBV15	TGTGCCACCAGCAGTTCCGGACTAGGAGGCAATGAGCAGTTCTTC	CATSSSGLGGNEQFF
TRBJ1-1	.	many	TRBV29-1	TGCAGCGGCCGGGACACTATGAACACTGAAGCTTTCTTT	CSGRDTMNTEAFF
TRBJ1-2	TRBD1	.	TRBV7-8	TGTGCCAGCAGCTTGGGACAGAGATACGAAATCAACTATGGCTACACCTTC	CASSLGQRYEINYGYTF
TRBJ1-3	.	once	TRBV6-1	TGTGCCAGCAGTCTTAGCAACTCCGGTGGTTCTGGAAACACCATATATTTT	CASSLSNSGGSGNTIYF
TRBJ1-1	.	medium-sized	TRBV7-8	TGTGCCAGCAGCCTTACGGGGGGGACTGAAGCTTTCTTT	CASSLTGGTEAFF
TRBJ2-7	.	.	TRBV2	TGTGCCAGCAGTGAGGTTGACAGCGACTCCTACGACCAGTACTTC	CASSEVDSDSYDQYF
TRBJ1-5	.	many	TRBV12-3/TRBV12-4	TGTGCCAGCTCGGAGGGAAATAGCAATCAGCCCCAGCATTTT	CASSEGNSNQPQHF
TRBJ1-6	.	.	TRBV20-1	TGCAGTGCTAGGGGGGTCAGGAATTCGCCCCTCCACTTT	CSARGVRNSPLHF
TRBJ2-7	.	.	TRBV27	TGTGCCAGCTCTATTTCATGGGGGAGGACCTACGAGCAGTACTTC	CASSISWGRTYEQYF
TRBJ1-4	.	many	TRBV6-1	TGTGCCAGCAGGGCCCCAGGGCACGAAAAACTGTTTTTT	CASRAPGHEKLFF
TRBJ1-1	.	.	TRBV20-1	TGCAGTGCTAGGGGCGGGGGAGATACTGAAGCTTTCTTT	CSARGGGDTEAFF
TRBJ2-1	TRBD2	.	TRBV15	TGTGCCACCAGCAGAGGTGATAGCGGGGGAGGAGGACAGTTCTTC	CATSRGDSGGGGQFF
TRBJ2-1	.	many	TRBV20-1	TGCAGTGCTAGAGGGGTTACCTACAATGAGCAGTTCTTC	CSARGVTYNEQFF
TRBJ2-1	.	.	TRBV29-1	TGCAGCGTTGCGTTCGGACTCAAGGATGAGCAGTTCTTC	CSVAFGLKDEQFF